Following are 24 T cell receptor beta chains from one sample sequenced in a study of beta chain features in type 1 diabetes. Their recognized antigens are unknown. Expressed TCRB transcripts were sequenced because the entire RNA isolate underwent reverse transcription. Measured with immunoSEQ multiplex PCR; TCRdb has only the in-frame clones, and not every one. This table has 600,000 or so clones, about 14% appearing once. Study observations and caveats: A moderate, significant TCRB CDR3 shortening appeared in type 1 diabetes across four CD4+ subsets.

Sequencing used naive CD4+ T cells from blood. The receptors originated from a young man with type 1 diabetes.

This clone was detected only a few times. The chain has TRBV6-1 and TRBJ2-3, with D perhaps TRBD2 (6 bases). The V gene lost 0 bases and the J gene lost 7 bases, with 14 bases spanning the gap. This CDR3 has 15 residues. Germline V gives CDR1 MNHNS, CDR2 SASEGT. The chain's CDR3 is CASSEALAVWHTQYF. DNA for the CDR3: TGTGCCAGCAGTGAAGCCTTAGCGGTTTGGCATACGCAGTATTTT.

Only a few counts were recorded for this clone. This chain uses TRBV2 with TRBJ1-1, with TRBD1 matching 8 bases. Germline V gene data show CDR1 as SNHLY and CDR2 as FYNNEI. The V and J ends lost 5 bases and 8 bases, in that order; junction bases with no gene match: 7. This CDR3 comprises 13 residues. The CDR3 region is CASSRTGFGEAFF. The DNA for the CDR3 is TGTGCCAGCAGTCGGACAGGGTTTGGAGAAGCTTTCTTT.

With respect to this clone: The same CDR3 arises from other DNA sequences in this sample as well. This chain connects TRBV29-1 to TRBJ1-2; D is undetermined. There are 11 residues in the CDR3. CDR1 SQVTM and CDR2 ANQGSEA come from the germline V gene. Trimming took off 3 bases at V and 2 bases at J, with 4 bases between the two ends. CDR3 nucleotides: TGCAGCGTTGAGGGCAACTATGGCTACACCTTC. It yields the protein CSVEGNYGYTF.

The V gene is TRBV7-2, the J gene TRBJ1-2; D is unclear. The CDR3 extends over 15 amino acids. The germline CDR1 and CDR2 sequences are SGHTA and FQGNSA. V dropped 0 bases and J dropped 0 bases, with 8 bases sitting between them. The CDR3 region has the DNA TGTGCCAGCAGCTTAGCGCGGGAGGCTAACTATGGCTACACCTTC. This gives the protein CASSLAREANYGYTF.

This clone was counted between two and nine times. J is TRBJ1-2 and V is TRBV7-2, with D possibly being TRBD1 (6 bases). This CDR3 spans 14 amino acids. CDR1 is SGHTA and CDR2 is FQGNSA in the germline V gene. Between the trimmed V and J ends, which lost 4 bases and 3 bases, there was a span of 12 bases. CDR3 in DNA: TGTGCCAGCAGCTCCTCCAGGGGATACTATGGCTACACCTTC. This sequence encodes CASSSSRGYYGYTF.

The CDR3 loop is CASSQVQRIARYEKLFF. As DNA, the CDR3 is TGTGCCAGCAGCCAAGTTCAAAGGATCGCAAGATACGAAAAACTGTTTTTT. The chain is built from TRBV14 and TRBJ1-4, with D uncertain. This CDR3 has 17 residues. Trimming removed 1 base from V and 8 bases from J, with 20 bases in between. From germline, CDR1 is SGHDN and CDR2 FVKESK. The variable domain in full, with the rest retrieved from reference TRBV14 and TRBJ1-4, is EAGVTQFPSHSVIEKGQTVTLRCDPISGHDNLYWYRRVMGKEIKFLLHFVKESKQDESGMPNNRFLAERTGGTYSTLKVQPAELEDSGVYFCASSQVQRIARYEKLFFGSGTQLSVL.

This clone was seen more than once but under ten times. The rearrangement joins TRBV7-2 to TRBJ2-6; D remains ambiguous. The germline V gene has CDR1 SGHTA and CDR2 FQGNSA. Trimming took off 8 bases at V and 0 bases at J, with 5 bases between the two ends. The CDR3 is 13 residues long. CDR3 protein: CASGISGANVLTF. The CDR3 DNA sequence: TGTGCCAGCGGGATCTCTGGGGCCAACGTCCTGACTTTC.

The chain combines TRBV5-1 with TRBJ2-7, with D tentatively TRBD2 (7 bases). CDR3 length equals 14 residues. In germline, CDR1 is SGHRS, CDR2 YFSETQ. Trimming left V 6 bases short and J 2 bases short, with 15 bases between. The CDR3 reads CASKKGGDTYEQYF. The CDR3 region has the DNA TGCGCCAGCAAAAAGGGAGGGGACACCTACGAGCAGTACTTC.

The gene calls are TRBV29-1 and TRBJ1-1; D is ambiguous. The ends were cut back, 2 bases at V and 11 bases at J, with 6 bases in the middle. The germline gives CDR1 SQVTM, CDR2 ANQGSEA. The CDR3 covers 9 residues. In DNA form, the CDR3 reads TGCAGCGTTGAAATCCCCGCTTTCTTT. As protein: CSVEIPAFF.

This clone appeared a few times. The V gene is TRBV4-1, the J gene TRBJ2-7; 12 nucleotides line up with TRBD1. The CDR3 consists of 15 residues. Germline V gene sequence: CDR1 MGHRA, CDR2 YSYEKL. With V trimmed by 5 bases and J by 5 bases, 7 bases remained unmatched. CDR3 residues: CASSFLGQGANEQYF. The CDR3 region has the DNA TGCGCCAGCAGCTTTCTGGGACAGGGGGCTAACGAGCAGTACTTC.

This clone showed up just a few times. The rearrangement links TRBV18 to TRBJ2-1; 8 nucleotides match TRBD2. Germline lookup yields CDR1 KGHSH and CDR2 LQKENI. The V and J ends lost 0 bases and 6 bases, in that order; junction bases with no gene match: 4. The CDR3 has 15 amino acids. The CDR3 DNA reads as TGTGCCAGCTCACCACCCGGGACTAGTCTCAATGAGCAGTTCTTC. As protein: CASSPPGTSLNEQFF. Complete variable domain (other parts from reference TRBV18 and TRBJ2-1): NAGVMQNPRHLVRRRGQEARLRCSPMKGHSHVYWYRQLPEEGLKFMVYLQKENIIDESGMPKERFSAEFPKEGPSILRIQQVVRGDSAAYFCASSPPGTSLNEQFFGPGTRLTVL.

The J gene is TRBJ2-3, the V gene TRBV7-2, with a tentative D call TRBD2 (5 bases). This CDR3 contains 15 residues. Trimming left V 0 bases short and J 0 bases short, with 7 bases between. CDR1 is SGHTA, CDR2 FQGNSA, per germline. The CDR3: CASSLAGISTDTQYF. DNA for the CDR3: TGTGCCAGCAGCTTAGCCGGGATAAGCACAGATACGCAGTATTTT. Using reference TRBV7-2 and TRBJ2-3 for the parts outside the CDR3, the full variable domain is GAGVSQSPSNKVTEKGKDVELRCDPISGHTALYWYRQSLGQGLEFLIYFQGNSAPDKSGLPSDRFSAERTGGSVSTLTIQRTQQEDSAVYLCASSLAGISTDTQYFGPGTRLTVL.

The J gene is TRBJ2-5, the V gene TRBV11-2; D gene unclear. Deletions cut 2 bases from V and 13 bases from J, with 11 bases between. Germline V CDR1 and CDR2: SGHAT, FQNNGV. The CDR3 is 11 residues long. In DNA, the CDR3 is TGTGCCAGCAGCTTATATAATTCCGCGTACTTC. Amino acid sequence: CASSLYNSAYF.

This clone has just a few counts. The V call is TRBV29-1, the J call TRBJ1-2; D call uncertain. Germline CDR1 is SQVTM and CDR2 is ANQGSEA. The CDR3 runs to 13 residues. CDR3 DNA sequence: TGCAGTGGCGTAGACCAACAGAGGAATGGCTACACCTTC. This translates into CSGVDQQRNGYTF.

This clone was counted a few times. CDR3: CASSLQGDSYNEQFF. The CDR3 DNA reads as TGCGCCAGCAGCCTGCAGGGCGATTCCTACAATGAGCAGTTCTTC. This rearrangement joins TRBV5-1 to TRBJ2-1, with D tentatively TRBD1 (5 bases). CDR3 size: 15 residues. Trimming shortened V by 4 bases and J by 1 base, and 12 bases separated the two germline ends. CDR1 SGHRS and CDR2 YFSETQ come from the germline V gene. Using reference TRBV5-1 and TRBJ2-1 for the parts outside the CDR3, the full variable domain is KAGVTQTPRYLIKTRGQQVTLSCSPISGHRSVSWYQQTPGQGLQFLFEYFSETQRNKGNFPGRFSGRQFSNSRSEMNVSTLELGDSALYLCASSLQGDSYNEQFFGPGTRLTVL.

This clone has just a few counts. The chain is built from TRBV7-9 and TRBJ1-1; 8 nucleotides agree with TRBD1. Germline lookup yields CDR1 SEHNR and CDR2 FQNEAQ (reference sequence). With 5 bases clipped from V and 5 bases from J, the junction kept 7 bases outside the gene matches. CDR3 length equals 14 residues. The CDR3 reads CASSPGQGETEAFF. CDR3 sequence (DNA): TGTGCCAGCAGCCCTGGACAGGGTGAGACTGAAGCTTTCTTT.

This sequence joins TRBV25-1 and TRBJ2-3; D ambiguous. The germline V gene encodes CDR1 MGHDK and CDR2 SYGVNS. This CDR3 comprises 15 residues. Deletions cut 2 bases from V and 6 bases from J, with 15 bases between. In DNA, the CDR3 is TGTGCCAGCAGTGAAAATATGGTACTCCCTGATACGCAGTATTTT. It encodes CASSENMVLPDTQYF.

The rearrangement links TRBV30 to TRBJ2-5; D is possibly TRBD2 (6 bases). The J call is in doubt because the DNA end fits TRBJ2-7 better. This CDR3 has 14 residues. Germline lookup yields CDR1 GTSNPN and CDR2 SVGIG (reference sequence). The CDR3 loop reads CAWTRDLPAYEQYF. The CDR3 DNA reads TGTGCCTGGACCCGGGACTTACCGGCCTACGAGCAGTACTTC.

CDR3 region: CASSPRTVPAYEQYF. The CDR3 nucleotides are TGCGCCAGCAGTCCGAGGACAGTCCCCGCCTACGAGCAGTACTTC. The gene calls are TRBV10-1 and TRBJ2-7, with D possibly TRBD1 on 6 matching bases. V lost 5 bases to trimming and J lost 2 bases, with 16 bases between them. The CDR3 runs to 15 residues. The V gene's germline CDR1 is WNHNN and CDR2 SYGVQD (reference sequence).

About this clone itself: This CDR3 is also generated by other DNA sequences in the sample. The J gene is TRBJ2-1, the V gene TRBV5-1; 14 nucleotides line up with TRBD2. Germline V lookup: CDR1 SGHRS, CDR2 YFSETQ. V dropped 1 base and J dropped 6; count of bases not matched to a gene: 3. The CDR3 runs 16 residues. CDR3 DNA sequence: TGCGCCAGCAGCTTGCCGGGACTAGCGGGGGTCAATGAGCAGTTCTTC. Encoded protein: CASSLPGLAGVNEQFF.

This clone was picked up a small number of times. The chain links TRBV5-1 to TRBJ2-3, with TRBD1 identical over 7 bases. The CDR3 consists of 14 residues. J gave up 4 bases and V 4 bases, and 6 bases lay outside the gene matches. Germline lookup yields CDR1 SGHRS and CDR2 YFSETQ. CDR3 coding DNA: TGCGCCAGCAGCGCCCTGACAGGGCCAGATACGCAGTATTTT. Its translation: CASSALTGPDTQYF.

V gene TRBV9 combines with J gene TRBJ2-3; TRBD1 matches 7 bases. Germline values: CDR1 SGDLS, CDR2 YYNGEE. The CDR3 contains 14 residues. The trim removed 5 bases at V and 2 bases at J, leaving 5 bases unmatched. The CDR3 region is CASRAGTDTDTQYF. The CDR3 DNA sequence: TGTGCCAGCAGAGCCGGGACAGACACAGATACGCAGTATTTT.

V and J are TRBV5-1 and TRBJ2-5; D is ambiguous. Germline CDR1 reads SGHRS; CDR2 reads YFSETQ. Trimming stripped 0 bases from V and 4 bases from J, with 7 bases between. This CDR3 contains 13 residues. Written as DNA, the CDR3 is TGCGCCAGCAGCTTGGACACTTTAGAGACCCAGTACTTC. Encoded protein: CASSLDTLETQYF.

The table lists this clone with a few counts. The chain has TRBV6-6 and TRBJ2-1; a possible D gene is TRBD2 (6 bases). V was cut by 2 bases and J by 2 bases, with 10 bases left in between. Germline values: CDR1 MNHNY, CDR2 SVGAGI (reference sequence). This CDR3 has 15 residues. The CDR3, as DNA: TGTGCCAGCAGTTACCCCGGGACTCCCTACAATGAGCAGTTCTTC. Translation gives CASSYPGTPYNEQFF.